This entry lists 31 T cell receptor beta chains sequenced from one sample in a study of CD4 T cells in relation to SARS-CoV-2 and coronaviruses. The unexposed donors gave CD4+ T cells in about 2011-2018, prior to COVID-19. Produced via immunoSEQ multiplex PCR; TCRdb's table is partial and in-frame only. The table records nearly 70,000 clones, approximately 95% of them present only once. The sample comprised naive CD4+ T cells from PBMCs. Subset meaning: naive CD4+ T cells isolated by negative enrichment. The receptors stem from a human donor in good health.

Here the CDR3 DNA reads TGTGCCAGCAGTCCGGCCGGGGGCAGCTTAGTGACCCAGTACTTC. Translating it yields CASSPAGGSLVTQYF. This sequence joins TRBV6-5 and TRBJ2-5, with D perhaps being TRBD1 or TRBD2 (6 bases each). Germline assignment: CDR1 MNHEY and CDR2 SVGAGI. The CDR3 is made up of 15 amino acids. Trimming removed 5 bases at V and 7 bases at J, with 20 bases between.

The V and J genes are TRBV4-1 and TRBJ1-4; no reliable D call. There are 17 residues in the CDR3. The V and J ends lost 1 base and 0 bases respectively, with 12 bases between them. CDR1 is MGHRA, CDR2 YSYEKL, per germline. This chain's CDR3 is CASSQVVRSATNEKLFF. In DNA, the CDR3 is TGCGCCAGCAGCCAAGTGGTAAGATCCGCAACTAATGAAAAACTGTTTTTT.

The rearrangement links TRBV2 to TRBJ1-5, with D unresolved. Germline V gives CDR1 SNHLY, CDR2 FYNNEI. CDR3 length equals 14 residues. The ends were cut back, 4 bases at V and 7 bases at J, with 14 bases in the middle. The CDR3 DNA follows: TGTGCCAGCAGTGGACCGGCGGGAGGGCAGCCCCAGCATTTT. This codes for CASSGPAGGQPQHF.

The chain is built from TRBV21-1 and TRBJ2-7; the DNA was not compared with TRBD1, the D call given in the table. TRBV21-1 is an annotated pseudogene. This CDR3 is built from 15 residues. The CDR3 spells CASTEGTGGYYEQYF. The CDR3 DNA reads as TGTGCCAGCACCGAAGGGACAGGGGGCTACTACGAGCAGTACTTC.

J is TRBJ2-5 and V is TRBV18; D unresolved. The CDR3 contains 13 residues. Per germline, CDR1 KGHSH and CDR2 LQKENI. The V end was cut by 0 bases, the J end by 3 bases, with 5 bases between. The CDR3 DNA is TGTGCCAGCTCACCACCCCAGGAAGAGACCCAGTACTTC. It is translated as CASSPPQEETQYF.

This sequence joins TRBV5-5 and TRBJ1-4, with D tentatively TRBD1 (6 bases). Trimming pared 0 bases from V and 8 bases from J, leaving 11 bases between. CDR1 is SGHKS and CDR2 is YYEKEE in the germline V gene (reference sequence). The CDR3 has 14 amino acids. CDR3 protein: CASSLAAGEEKLFF. CDR3 in DNA: TGTGCCAGCAGCTTGGCGGCAGGGGAAGAAAAACTGTTTTTT.

This chain uses TRBV18 with TRBJ1-2, with TRBD1 identical over 7 bases. The germline V gene has CDR1 KGHSH and CDR2 LQKENI. The length of the CDR3 is 14 residues. Trimming cost V 1 base and J 2 bases; bases outside gene matches: 1. CDR3 sequence reads: CASSPLGQNYGYTF. The DNA for the CDR3 is TGTGCCAGCTCACCACTGGGACAGAACTATGGCTACACCTTC.

This clone has a single count. CDR3 protein: CASSLVSETGQGASTGELFF. Written as DNA, the CDR3 is TGTGCCAGCAGCTTAGTGTCCGAAACGGGACAGGGGGCCTCCACCGGGGAGCTGTTTTTT. The chain joins TRBV7-6 to TRBJ2-2; 12 nucleotides align to TRBD1. V was pared by 1 base and J by 4 bases, with 13 bases of the junction left unmatched. Germline CDR1 SGHVS, CDR2 FNYEAQ. The CDR3 extends over 20 amino acids.

V gene TRBV6-6 combines with J gene TRBJ1-5, with a possible D match to TRBD1 (6 bases). Germline assignment: CDR1 MNHNY and CDR2 SVGAGI (reference sequence). V was shortened by 7 bases and J by 0 bases, with 13 bases between the two germline ends. The length of the CDR3 is 15 residues. The CDR3 DNA sequence: TGTGCCAGCAACCGACAGGCGTATAGCAATCAGCCCCAGCATTTT. It translates to CASNRQAYSNQPQHF.

The rearrangement uses TRBV7-2 and TRBJ2-5; 8 bases line up with TRBD2. The V and J ends lost 1 base and 2 bases, in that order; junction bases with no gene match: 0. The CDR3 totals 14 residues. The germline CDR1 and CDR2 sequences are SGHTA and FQGNSA. CDR3 in DNA: TGTGCCAGCAGCTTAGAGCGGGGGCAAGAGACCCAGTACTTC. Translation: CASSLERGQETQYF.

The chain carries TRBV5-4 and TRBJ2-7, with D unclear. Trimming removed 4 bases from V and 0 bases from J, with 5 bases in between. Germline CDR1 reads SGHNT; CDR2 reads YYREEE (reference sequence). This CDR3 contains 12 residues. CDR3 residues: CASSDVSYEQYF. CDR3 DNA: TGTGCCAGCAGCGACGTCTCCTACGAGCAGTACTTC.

The chain recombines TRBV27 with TRBJ2-4; no clear D gene. This CDR3 contains 15 residues. Trimming cost V 4 bases and J 0 bases, with 10 bases left between them. Germline V gene sequence: CDR1 MNHEY, CDR2 SMNVEV (reference sequence). CDR3 region: CASSSPELAKNIQYF. Here the CDR3 DNA reads TGTGCCAGCAGTTCCCCGGAACTAGCCAAAAACATTCAGTACTTC.

The rearrangement uses TRBV3-1 (or the pseudogene TRBV3-2) and TRBJ2-2; weak D call: TRBD1 (6 bases). Trimming pared 4 bases from V and 0 bases from J, leaving 12 bases between. Germline V CDR1 and CDR2: LGHDT, YNNKEL (reference sequence). The CDR3 is 16 residues long. This CDR3 reads CASSRWDTSNTGELFF. In DNA form, the CDR3 reads TGTGCCAGCAGCCGATGGGACACGTCGAACACCGGGGAGCTGTTTTTT.

Here the CDR3 reads CASPEADTGELFF. DNA of the CDR3: TGTGCCAGCCCGGAGGCGGACACCGGGGAGCTGTTTTTT. This chain uses TRBV21-1 with TRBJ2-2; the table calls TRBD2, which could not be checked here. TRBV21-1 is a documented pseudogene. The CDR3 length is 13 residues.

This clone is a singleton in its sample. The gene calls are TRBV5-1 and TRBJ2-5, with 11 bases fitting TRBD2. V shed 4 bases and J 3 bases; nucleotides not matched to a gene: 2. Per the germline V gene, CDR1 is SGHRS and CDR2 is YFSETQ. The CDR3 spans 14 residues. This CDR3 is CASSMGLAEETQYF. In nucleotides, the CDR3 is TGCGCCAGCAGCATGGGACTAGCGGAAGAGACCCAGTACTTC.

The chain joins TRBV7-3 to TRBJ2-3; TRBD2 matches 7 bases. Germline lookup yields CDR1 SGHTA and CDR2 FQGTGA. J gave up 4 bases and V 6 bases, and 10 bases lay outside the gene matches. This CDR3 is 15 amino acids long. Here the CDR3 reads CASRPGEGRADTQYF. DNA of the CDR3: TGTGCCAGCAGGCCGGGCGAGGGGAGGGCAGATACGCAGTATTTT.

The J gene is TRBJ2-1, the V gene TRBV18, with 7 positions matching TRBD1. The CDR3 runs 12 residues. V was clipped by 6 bases and J by 7 bases; unmatched bases: 3. CDR1 is KGHSH and CDR2 is LQKENI in the germline V gene. The CDR3 protein is CASSLQGNEQFF. The CDR3 DNA reads TGTGCCAGCTCGCTACAGGGGAATGAGCAGTTCTTC. The complete variable domain, with remaining parts taken from reference TRBV18 and TRBJ2-1, reads NAGVMQNPRHLVRRRGQEARLRCSPMKGHSHVYWYRQLPEEGLKFMVYLQKENIIDESGMPKERFSAEFPKEGPSILRIQQVVRGDSAAYFCASSLQGNEQFFGPGTRLTVL.

The chain recombines TRBV14 with TRBJ1-1; TRBD1 aligns across 7 bases. This CDR3 is 14 amino acids long. CDR1 and CDR2 (germline): SGHDN, FVKESK. Trimming took 4 bases from V and 0 from J; bases not matched to a gene: 2. The CDR3 nucleotides read TGTGCCAGCAGCCCGGGACAGATGAACACTGAAGCTTTCTTT. Translating gives CASSPGQMNTEAFF.

CDR3 loop: CASSLVASGEQYF. CDR3 DNA: TGTGCCAGCAGCTTAGTAGCTTCAGGCGAGCAGTACTTC. J is TRBJ2-7 and V is TRBV11-3, with D unresolved. Trimming pared 1 base from V and 6 bases from J, leaving 10 bases between. Germline loops: CDR1 SGHNT, CDR2 YENEEA. CDR3 size: 13 residues.

The chain joins TRBV10-2 to TRBJ2-7, with TRBD1 identical over 9 bases. With 0 bases clipped from V and 5 bases from J, the junction kept 8 bases outside the gene matches. Germline CDR1 is WSHSY and CDR2 is SAAADI. The CDR3 has 16 residues. The CDR3: CASSESQFYRGHEQYF. CDR3 sequence (DNA): TGCGCCAGCAGTGAGTCCCAGTTTTACAGGGGGCACGAGCAGTACTTC.

A few counts support this clone. The CDR3: CASSYGRRMNTEAFF. As DNA, the CDR3 is TGTGCCAGCAGTTACGGTAGACGGATGAACACTGAAGCTTTCTTT. The chain is built from TRBV6-2 or TRBV6-3 and TRBJ1-1; the D is unclear. The V gene's germline CDR1 is MNHEY and CDR2 SVGEGT. Trimming removed 2 bases at V and 0 bases at J, with 10 bases between. CDR3 length: 15 residues.

The chain combines TRBV6-5 with TRBJ2-7; 7 nucleotides line up with TRBD1. CDR1 and CDR2 (germline): MNHEY, SVGAGI. The CDR3 has 12 amino acids. V was clipped by 11 bases and J by 0 bases; unmatched bases: 4. The CDR3 region is CAGGQSSYEQYF. As DNA, the CDR3 is TGTGCCGGGGGACAGAGCTCCTACGAGCAGTACTTC.

The V call is TRBV11-2, the J call TRBJ2-7; D may correspond to TRBD1 or TRBD2 (5 bases each). The germline V gene encodes CDR1 SGHAT and CDR2 FQNNGV. Trimming shortened V by 5 bases and J by 4 bases, and 12 bases separated the two germline ends. The CDR3 extends over 13 amino acids. This CDR3 reads CASSKNEGYEQYF. The DNA for the CDR3 is TGTGCCAGCAGCAAAAACGAGGGGTACGAGCAGTACTTC.

The chain uses TRBV7-2 and TRBJ2-7; 7 bases map to TRBD1. This CDR3 is 14 amino acids long. V gave up 5 bases and J gave up 3 bases; unmatched junction bases: 7. Per the germline V gene, CDR1 is SGHTA and CDR2 is FQGNSA. The DNA for the CDR3 is TGTGCCAGCAGCGCTGGACAGGCATTCTACGAGCAGTACTTC. Translation: CASSAGQAFYEQYF.

This clone was recorded a few times. The chain links TRBV5-1 to TRBJ2-2; TRBD2 aligns across 10 bases. CDR3 length: 16 residues. V shed 2 bases, J shed 1 base, and the junction held 2 bases outside the gene matches. Germline lookup yields CDR1 SGHRS and CDR2 YFSETQ. The CDR3 coding sequence is TGCGCCAGCAGCTTACGGACTAGCGGGAACACCGGGGAGCTGTTTTTT. Protein sequence: CASSLRTSGNTGELFF.

The chain has TRBV6-5 and TRBJ2-7; perhaps TRBD1 as D (5 bases). The CDR3 runs to 12 residues. Deletions cut 7 bases from V and 5 bases from J, with 12 bases between. Germline values: CDR1 MNHEY, CDR2 SVGAGI. The CDR3 sequence is CASKDRFNEQYF. In nucleotides, the CDR3 is TGTGCCAGCAAAGACAGATTCAACGAGCAGTACTTC.

This rearrangement joins TRBV5-4 to TRBJ1-3; 7 bases fit TRBD1. Unmatched junction bases numbered 3, after V lost 3 bases and J lost 0 bases. This CDR3 comprises 15 residues. Germline CDR1 SGHNT, CDR2 YYREEE (reference sequence). CDR3 sequence (DNA): TGTGCCAGCAGCTATTGGGACAGCTCTGGAAACACCATATATTTT. Amino acids: CASSYWDSSGNTIYF.

This clone came up once. The CDR3, as DNA: TGTGCCTGGTCCCCGGAGGCTGAAGCTTTCTTT. Protein sequence: CAWSPEAEAFF. The chain couples TRBV30 to TRBJ1-1; D gene uncertain. Trimming cost V 5 bases and J 6 bases, with 10 bases left between them. Germline CDR1 GTSNPN, CDR2 SVGIG (reference sequence). The CDR3 extends over 11 amino acids.

The chain combines TRBV7-3 with TRBJ2-1; the match to TRBD2 covers 9 bases. V shed 8 bases and J 1 base; nucleotides not matched to a gene: 3. The CDR3 sequence is 14 residues long. Germline loops: CDR1 SGHTA, CDR2 FQGTGA. The CDR3 DNA follows: TGTGCCAGCGCGACTAGCGGATCCTACAATGAGCAGTTCTTC. Amino acids: CASATSGSYNEQFF.

Worth noting for this clone: The same CDR3 also results from other DNA sequences found in this sample. The chain uses TRBV18 and TRBJ2-5; D is ambiguous. V was clipped by 3 bases and J by 1 base, with 3 bases between them. Per the germline V gene, CDR1 is KGHSH and CDR2 is LQKENI. CDR3 length equals 12 residues. The CDR3 loop is CASSPSQETQYF. As DNA, the CDR3 is TGTGCCAGCTCACCTTCCCAAGAGACCCAGTACTTC.

The chain carries TRBV10-3 and TRBJ1-6, with a weak D call TRBD1 (5 bases). CDR1 ENHRY and CDR2 SYGVKD come from the germline V gene. Trimming took 10 bases from V and 10 from J, leaving 23 bases between them. The length of the CDR3 is 15 residues. The CDR3, as DNA: TGTGCCACCACGGGGGAGGCCGGGGAATTCTCACCCCTCCACTTT. The encoded protein is CATTGEAGEFSPLHF.